The 25 T cell receptor beta chains below all came from one sample that was sequenced in a study of cytomegalovirus exposure and HLA in healthy donors. Researchers ran the PCR with 60 Vbeta and 13 Jbeta primers. Sequencing was performed with immunoSEQ multiplex PCR; in TCRdb, only in-frame clones are kept and a portion is missing. Its table lists about 200,000 clones. Sequencing used PBMCs. The receptor source for this set is a boy aged 5-17 years in good health and CMV-seronegative.

This sequence joins TRBV4-1 and TRBJ2-1, with TRBD2 identical over 14 bases. CDR3 size: 20 residues. Germline lookup yields CDR1 MGHRA and CDR2 YSYEKL. Germline trimming cut 5 bases from V and 6 bases from J; bases unmatched to any gene: 18. CDR3 loop: CASSAIGTSGGRSPLNEQFF. CDR3 coding DNA: TGCGCCAGCAGCGCGATCGGGACTAGCGGGGGCCGTTCTCCCCTCAATGAGCAGTTCTTC.

The CDR3 spells CASSLGGFSYEQYF. The CDR3 DNA reads TGTGCCAGCAGCTTGGGAGGGTTCTCCTACGAGCAGTACTTC. The V and J genes are TRBV7-6 and TRBJ2-7; 7 bases line up with TRBD2. With V trimmed by 3 bases and J by 0 bases, 2 bases remained unmatched. The CDR3 has 14 amino acids. Germline CDR1 is SGHVS and CDR2 is FNYEAQ. The variable domain in full, with the rest retrieved from reference TRBV7-6 and TRBJ2-7, is GAGVSQSPRYKVTKRGQDVALRCDPISGHVSLYWYRQALGQGPEFLTYFNYEAQQDKSGLPNDRFSAERPEGSISTLTIQRTEQRDSAMYRCASSLGGFSYEQYFGPGTRLTVT.

V usage is TRBV15 and J usage is TRBJ2-7; D remains ambiguous. Trimming removed 0 bases at V and 4 bases at J, with 10 bases between. The CDR3 loop spans 14 amino acids. Germline V gene lookup returns CDR1 LNHNV and CDR2 YYDKDF (reference sequence). The CDR3 nucleotides read TGTGCCACCAGCAGAGAAGCCAGGATTTACGAGCAGTACTTC. It codes for CATSREARIYEQYF.

V and J are TRBV20-1 and TRBJ1-2, with a tentative D call TRBD1 (6 bases). The CDR3 sequence is 11 residues long. The germline V and J ends were trimmed by 6 bases and 7 bases, with 12 bases remaining between them. Germline V gene sequence: CDR1 DFQATT, CDR2 SNEGSKA (reference sequence). Here the CDR3 DNA reads TGCAGTGCGGAAGGGGGGGGTGGCTACACCTTC. This sequence encodes CSAEGGGGYTF.

The chain links TRBV7-2 to TRBJ1-2, with D hard to call. Germline CDR1 and CDR2: SGHTA and FQGNSA. V shed 5 bases and J shed 0 bases, with 13 bases lying between them. The CDR3 is 15 amino acids. CDR3 in DNA: TGTGCCAGCAGCCCCCGAGGAGGGACTAACTATGGCTACACCTTC. This gives the protein CASSPRGGTNYGYTF.

The rearrangement uses TRBV30 and TRBJ2-7; 7 bases agree with TRBD2. The CDR3 extends over 14 amino acids. Trimming took 0 bases from V and 0 from J; bases not matched to a gene: 2. From germline, CDR1 is GTSNPN and CDR2 SVGIG (reference sequence). DNA for the CDR3: TGTGCCTGGAGTGTGGGGGGGGTCTCCTACGAGCAGTACTTC. Translating gives CAWSVGGVSYEQYF.

The rearrangement joins TRBV12-5 to TRBJ1-2; 7 nucleotides align to TRBD1. Looked up from germline, CDR1 is LGHNT and CDR2 is FRNRAP. CDR3 length: 14 residues. The junction had 4 bases not matched to a gene; V was cut back by 1 base and J by 5 bases. CDR3 DNA: TGTGCTAGTGGTTTGGCACGGACAGGATATGGCTACACCTTC. Protein: CASGLARTGYGYTF.

The rearrangement uses TRBV29-1 and TRBJ2-1; TRBD2 aligns across 7 bases. CDR3 size: 14 residues. J was trimmed by 4 bases and V by 6 bases; bases with no gene match: 9. The germline CDR1 and CDR2 sequences are SQVTM and ANQGSEA. The CDR3: CSVRASGIYNEQFF. The DNA of the CDR3 is TGCAGCGTGCGGGCTAGCGGAATATACAATGAGCAGTTCTTC.

V and J are TRBV27 and TRBJ1-2; a possible D gene is TRBD1 (6 bases). The length of the CDR3 is 14 residues. Germline lookup yields CDR1 MNHEY and CDR2 SMNVEV (reference sequence). The V end lost 3 bases, the J end lost 4 bases, and 12 bases lay between the germline ends. CDR3 nucleotides: TGTGCCAGCAGTTTGGACAGCCTGGGCTATGGCTACACCTTC. Its protein is CASSLDSLGYGYTF.

The chain couples TRBV9 to TRBJ1-2; 7 nucleotides match TRBD1. V gave up 4 bases and J gave up 3 bases; unmatched junction bases: 3. The CDR3 totals 13 residues. CDR1 is SGDLS and CDR2 is YYNGEE in the germline V gene. CDR3 bases: TGTGCCAGCAGCCCACAGGGGTACTATGGCTACACCTTC. This codes for CASSPQGYYGYTF.

The chain combines TRBV28 with TRBJ1-1, with 10 bases fitting TRBD1. V trimming: 5 bases; J trimming: 3 bases; junction bases outside the gene matches: 9. The germline CDR1 and CDR2 sequences are MDHEN and SYDVKM. The CDR3 contains 16 residues. The CDR3 bases are TGTGCCAGCAGTAACAGACAGGGGGCGTGGGACACTGAAGCTTTCTTT. Its protein is CASSNRQGAWDTEAFF.

The V gene is TRBV5-1, the J gene TRBJ2-7, with 8 bases aligning to TRBD1. The germline gives CDR1 SGHRS, CDR2 YFSETQ. The V and J ends lost 5 bases and 5 bases, in that order; junction bases with no gene match: 12. The CDR3 consists of 15 residues. The CDR3, as DNA: TGCGCCAGCAGATTGATCGGGACAGGAATGAACGAGCAGTACTTC. Amino acid sequence: CASRLIGTGMNEQYF.

The V call is TRBV7-2, the J call TRBJ2-7; TRBD1 aligns across 8 bases. V lost 4 bases to trimming and J lost 4 bases; unmatched junction nucleotides: 3. Germline CDR1 and CDR2: SGHTA and FQGNSA. The CDR3 consists of 13 residues. DNA of the CDR3: TGTGCCAGCAGCTCGCAGGGGGCTTACGAGCAGTACTTC. Encoded protein: CASSSQGAYEQYF.

The rearrangement uses TRBV2 and TRBJ2-2, with 9 bases identical to TRBD1. This CDR3 contains 13 residues. Germline values: CDR1 SNHLY, CDR2 FYNNEI. Trimming cost V 7 bases and J 6 bases; bases outside gene matches: 3. For the CDR3, the DNA is TGTGCCAGCACACAGGGGGCCGCCGGGGAGCTGTTTTTT. Amino acid sequence: CASTQGAAGELFF.

This chain joins TRBV5-1 and TRBJ2-7; D is unclear. CDR3 length: 14 residues. From germline, CDR1 is SGHRS and CDR2 YFSETQ. V was cut by 0 bases and J by 7 bases, with 14 bases left in between. This CDR3 is CASSLVRSGSEQYF. The CDR3 DNA reads as TGCGCCAGCAGCTTGGTTCGGAGTGGTAGTGAGCAGTACTTC.

The V call is TRBV4-2, the J call TRBJ1-5, with D possibly matching TRBD1 (5 bases). The CDR3 consists of 15 residues. V was pared by 0 bases and J by 5 bases, with 11 bases between. Looked up from germline, CDR1 is LGHNA and CDR2 is YNFKEQ. The CDR3 loop reads CASSQEGRADQPQHF. CDR3 nucleotide sequence: TGTGCCAGCAGCCAAGAAGGCAGGGCGGATCAGCCCCAGCATTTT.

The chain carries TRBV28 and TRBJ1-2; possible D gene TRBD1, 6 bases. The CDR3 length is 16 residues. Germline CDR1 reads MDHEN; CDR2 reads SYDVKM. V gave up 6 bases and J gave up 2 bases, with 19 bases separating them. The CDR3 reads CASRKPQGTYNYGYTF. The CDR3, as DNA: TGTGCCAGCAGGAAGCCACAGGGTACCTACAACTATGGCTACACCTTC.

The genes are TRBV15 and TRBJ2-5; 10 bases line up with TRBD1. The end of the DNA aligns better with TRBJ2-7, so the J call may be wrong. The CDR3 runs to 19 residues. Germline loops: CDR1 LNHNV, CDR2 YYDKDF (reference sequence). This CDR3 reads CATSREILRDRGTSYEQYF. CDR3 DNA sequence: TGTGCCACCAGCAGAGAAATCTTAAGGGACAGGGGAACCTCCTACGAGCAGTACTTC.

The rearrangement links TRBV6-5 to TRBJ2-3; weak D call: TRBD2 (6 bases). The V end was cut by 6 bases, the J end by 0 bases, with 13 bases between. The CDR3 loop spans 15 amino acids. Germline lookup yields CDR1 MNHEY and CDR2 SVGAGI. The CDR3 is CASRVRGTSTDTQYF. CDR3 nucleotide sequence: TGTGCCAGCAGGGTCCGGGGGACCAGCACAGATACGCAGTATTTT.

The genes are TRBV2 and TRBJ1-1; maybe TRBD1 (5 bases). Between the trimmed V and J ends, which lost 1 base and 5 bases, there was a span of 20 bases. Germline V gene lookup returns CDR1 SNHLY and CDR2 FYNNEI. CDR3 size: 17 residues. The chain's CDR3 is CASSEESGVGTQTEAFF. DNA of the CDR3: TGTGCCAGCAGTGAAGAGAGTGGAGTGGGGACTCAAACTGAAGCTTTCTTT.

This chain uses TRBV4-1 with TRBJ1-2; 8 bases fit TRBD1. This CDR3 has 15 residues. V shed 0 bases, J shed 4 bases, and the junction held 4 bases outside the gene matches. Germline values: CDR1 MGHRA, CDR2 YSYEKL. In nucleotides, the CDR3 is TGCGCCAGCAGCCAAGACGGGACAGGAATCTATGGCTACACCTTC. This sequence encodes CASSQDGTGIYGYTF.

The V gene is TRBV7-2, the J gene TRBJ2-7; D gene ambiguous. The germline V and J ends were trimmed by 4 bases and 0 bases, with 10 bases remaining between them. CDR1 is SGHTA, CDR2 FQGNSA, per germline. The CDR3 spans 14 residues. The CDR3 nucleotides are TGTGCCAGCAGCTCGGAGAGGAGCTCCTACGAGCAGTACTTC. Its protein is CASSSERSSYEQYF.

This chain connects TRBV5-4 to TRBJ1-2, with a possible D match to TRBD1 (5 bases). From germline, CDR1 is SGHNT and CDR2 YYREEE (reference sequence). With 4 bases removed from V and 4 bases from J, the gap between germline ends came to 11 bases. The CDR3 spans 13 residues. CDR3 DNA sequence: TGTGCCAGCAGCCTGGGGGAGGGCTATGGCTACACCTTC. Protein: CASSLGEGYGYTF.

The chain has TRBV18 and TRBJ2-3, with 12 bases that match TRBD2. Germline CDR1 is KGHSH and CDR2 is LQKENI. V was pared by 6 bases and J by 3 bases, with 4 bases of the junction left unmatched. The CDR3 runs to 15 residues. CDR3 amino acids: CASSGLAGLTDTQYF. The CDR3 DNA is TGTGCCAGCTCCGGACTAGCGGGACTTACAGATACGCAGTATTTT.

The chain uses TRBV11-2 and TRBJ2-3; the match to TRBD2 covers 7 bases. J was trimmed by 6 bases and V by 1 base; bases with no gene match: 10. CDR3 length: 16 residues. Germline lookup yields CDR1 SGHAT and CDR2 FQNNGV. The CDR3 DNA is TGTGCCAGCAGCTTAGGCTTCCGGACTAGTAGGGATACGCAGTATTTT. It specifies CASSLGFRTSRDTQYF.